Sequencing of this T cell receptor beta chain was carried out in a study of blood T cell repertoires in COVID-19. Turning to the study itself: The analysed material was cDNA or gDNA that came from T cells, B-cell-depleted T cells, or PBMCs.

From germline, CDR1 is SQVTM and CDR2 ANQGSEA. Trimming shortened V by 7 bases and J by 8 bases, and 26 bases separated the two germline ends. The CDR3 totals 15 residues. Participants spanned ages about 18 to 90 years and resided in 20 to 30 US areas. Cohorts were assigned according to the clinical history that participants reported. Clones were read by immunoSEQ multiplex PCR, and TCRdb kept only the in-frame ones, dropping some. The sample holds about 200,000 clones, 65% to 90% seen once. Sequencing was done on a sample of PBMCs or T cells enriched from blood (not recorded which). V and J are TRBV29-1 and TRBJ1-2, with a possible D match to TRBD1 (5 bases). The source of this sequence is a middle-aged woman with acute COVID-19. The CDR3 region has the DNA TGCAGCGCCTCCATGGGGCGGGGACTGAGGGCGGGCTACACCTTC. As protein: CSASMGRGLRAGYTF.